This section outlines one TCR beta chain sequence together with its context. Antigen specificity is unknown. The PCR had 60 Vbeta and 13 Jbeta primers. TCRdb keeps only in-frame clones here, not all; method: immunoSEQ multiplex PCR. The sample carries fewer than 200,000 clones, approximately 78% recorded once. With V trimmed by 0 bases and J by 6 bases, 9 bases remained unmatched. This CDR3 spans 16 amino acids. CDR1 and CDR2 (germline): SGHNT, YYREEE (reference sequence). The data derive from a study of cytomegalovirus exposure and HLA in healthy donors. Study overall: There were 65 million to 85 million unique TCRs (from HLA-typed donors) in an early data release. Study-level points and caveats: Investigators reported 150 to 200 TCR beta chains as tied to cytomegalovirus.

Source material: PBMCs. J is TRBJ2-3 and V is TRBV5-4; 8 nucleotides align to TRBD2. This sequence was found in a human donor in good health. The DNA of the CDR3 is TGTGCCAGCAGCTTGGGCCCGGGGGGGGTGTTGGATACGCAGTATTTT. It translates to CASSLGPGGVLDTQYF.